This T cell receptor (beta chain) came from a study of blood T cell repertoires in COVID-19. Study at large: Nucleic acid was either cDNA or gDNA, and it came from T cells, B-cell-depleted T cells, or PBMCs.

This clone was counted a few times. With 6 bases clipped from V and 5 bases from J, the junction kept 4 bases outside the gene matches. The CDR3 is made up of 14 amino acids. CDR1 is MNHNY and CDR2 is SVGAGI in the germline V gene (reference sequence). Assay used: immunoSEQ multiplex PCR; TCRdb lists only in-frame clones, some missing. The data contain about 310,000 clones, roughly 87% of them singletons. The chain employs TRBV6-6 and TRBJ1-6; 7 nucleotides line up with TRBD1. The clonotype originates from a man in his forties or fifties with active or convalescent COVID-19. The sequenced sample was peripheral blood. CDR3 amino acids: CASRLTGDNSPLHF. CDR3 coding DNA: TGTGCCAGCAGATTAACAGGGGATAATTCACCCCTCCACTTT.